Below, 28 T cell receptor beta chains from the same sample are listed, as sequenced in a study of shared clonotypes between healthy human individuals. The method was immunoSEQ multiplex PCR; TCRdb's version includes in-frame clones alone and lacks a portion of them. Seen here are about 490,000 clones, around four fifths observed once, and the top ten hold around 12%. The sample taken for sequencing was PBMCs. The receptors come from a woman between 40 and 50 years old in good health. Some clones in this sample may be carry-over from other donors' samples.

The chain links TRBV14 to TRBJ1-1; no firm D call. CDR1 and CDR2 (germline): SGHDN, FVKESK. CDR3 length: 14 residues. V dropped 0 bases and J dropped 1 base, with 6 bases sitting between them. The CDR3 bases are TGTGCCAGCAGCCAAGAGTTGCAGAACACTGAAGCTTTCTTT. Its translation is CASSQELQNTEAFF.

The chain combines TRBV5-4 with TRBJ1-6; D not certain. Trimming removed 4 bases at V and 4 bases at J, with 12 bases between. CDR1 and CDR2 (germline): SGHNT, YYREEE (reference sequence). This CDR3 region has 15 residues. The CDR3 sequence is CASSPSRGYNSPLHF. In DNA form, the CDR3 reads TGTGCCAGCAGCCCCTCGCGAGGGTATAATTCACCCCTCCACTTT.

The rearrangement joins TRBV4-2 to TRBJ2-1; D not certain. V was shortened by 4 bases and J by 7 bases, with 17 bases between the two germline ends. The CDR3 is 15 amino acids. Germline-derived CDR1 and CDR2 are LGHNA and YNFKEQ. The CDR3 nucleotides read TGTGCCAGCAGCCCCCCCGGAACCCAGGCGAATGAGCAGTTCTTC. The encoded protein is CASSPPGTQANEQFF.

The chain carries TRBV9 and TRBJ1-2; D call uncertain. Germline assignment: CDR1 SGDLS and CDR2 YYNGEE. V shed 6 bases and J shed 0 bases, with 6 bases lying between them. This CDR3 is 12 amino acids long. In DNA form, the CDR3 reads TGTGCCAGCAAGGAGGCTAACTATGGCTACACCTTC. Translation: CASKEANYGYTF.

In regard to this clone: The junction does not match germline at one end; this may be a read error. The rearrangement joins TRBV7-6 to TRBJ2-7; D not resolved. This CDR3 is 16 amino acids long. The germline V gene has CDR1 SGHVS and CDR2 FNYEAQ. This chain's CDR3 is CAGSLSSRAVSYEQYF. The CDR3 coding sequence is TGTGCCGGCAGCTTAAGCTCCCGGGCGGTCTCCTACGAGCAGTACTTC.

The chain joins TRBV27 to TRBJ2-1, with TRBD2 identical over 12 bases. This CDR3 is built from 15 residues. V gave up 6 bases and J gave up 7 bases; unmatched junction bases: 7. The germline V gene encodes CDR1 MNHEY and CDR2 SMNVEV (reference sequence). The CDR3 sequence: CASSPRLAGVNEQFF. DNA of the CDR3: TGTGCCAGCAGCCCGAGACTAGCGGGAGTAAATGAGCAGTTCTTC.

The rearrangement links TRBV7-9 to TRBJ2-1; tentatively, D is TRBD2 (6 bases). The CDR3 extends over 15 amino acids. Trimming removed 6 bases from V and 5 bases from J, with 17 bases in between. Germline V gene sequence: CDR1 SEHNR, CDR2 FQNEAQ (reference sequence). DNA for the CDR3: TGTGCCAGCAGTCCGGGAGCGGGTAGGAACAATGAGCAGTTCTTC. It codes for CASSPGAGRNNEQFF.

This clone has a handful of counts. The chain has TRBV6-1 and TRBJ2-4; D is ambiguous. CDR1 is MNHNS and CDR2 is SASEGT in the germline V gene. V lost 4 bases, J lost 0 bases, and 13 bases lay in between. The CDR3 has 16 residues. The CDR3 nucleotides read TGTGCCAGCAGTGGGAGACCGGTCCTAGCCAAAAACATTCAGTACTTC. Its translation: CASSGRPVLAKNIQYF.

This sequence joins TRBV19 and TRBJ2-1; TRBD2 agrees at 13 bases. This CDR3 comprises 16 residues. In germline, CDR1 is LNHDA, CDR2 SQIVND (reference sequence). V was clipped by 6 bases and J by 2 bases; unmatched bases: 4. The CDR3 DNA follows: TGTGCCAGTAGGACTAGCGGGAGGACGACCTACAATGAGCAGTTCTTC. Amino acids: CASRTSGRTTYNEQFF.

The rearrangement joins TRBV4-1 to TRBJ2-7, with a tentative D call TRBD2 (5 bases). Trimming removed 4 bases from V and 1 base from J, with 14 bases in between. CDR3 length: 15 amino acids. Looked up from germline, CDR1 is MGHRA and CDR2 is YSYEKL. The CDR3 DNA is TGCGCCAGCAGCCCGACCCGCCGGGGATCCTACGAGCAGTACTTC. Amino acid sequence: CASSPTRRGSYEQYF.

The rearrangement uses TRBV5-4 and TRBJ2-1, with D unresolved. CDR1 and CDR2 from the germline V gene are SGHNT and YYREEE (reference sequence). Trimming took off 3 bases at V and 2 bases at J, with 9 bases between the two ends. There are 14 residues in the CDR3. CDR3 nucleotide sequence: TGTGCCAGCAGCTGGGGTGGAACCTACAATGAGCAGTTCTTC. Translation gives CASSWGGTYNEQFF.

V is TRBV29-1 and J is TRBJ2-7, with D possibly called TRBD1 or TRBD2 (6 bases each). From germline, CDR1 is SQVTM and CDR2 ANQGSEA. Trimming removed 6 bases at V and 6 bases at J, with 24 bases between. This CDR3 is 15 amino acids long. This CDR3 is CSVETGTFPLSEQYF. In nucleotides, the CDR3 is TGCAGCGTGGAAACAGGGACTTTCCCTCTTAGCGAGCAGTACTTC.

The CDR3: CASSQDWGPSHAYEQYF. In nucleotides, the CDR3 is TGCGCCAGCAGCCAAGATTGGGGCCCCTCCCATGCCTACGAGCAGTACTTC. The chain links TRBV4-3 to TRBJ2-7, with D perhaps TRBD1 (5 bases). There are 17 residues in the CDR3. Trimming stripped 0 bases from V and 2 bases from J, with 17 bases between. Per the germline V gene, CDR1 is LGHNA and CDR2 is YSLEER.

The chain has TRBV29-1 and TRBJ2-3; 12 bases match TRBD2. This CDR3 contains 14 residues. The germline gives CDR1 SQVTM, CDR2 ANQGSEA. The junction had 3 bases not matched to a gene; V was cut back by 4 bases and J by 4 bases. The CDR3 loop reads CSVVASGRADTQYF. As DNA, the CDR3 is TGCAGCGTTGTGGCTAGCGGGAGGGCAGATACGCAGTATTTT.

The rearrangement joins TRBV6-6 to TRBJ1-2, with 8 bases lining up with TRBD1. Losses at the gene ends were 4 bases for V and 2 bases for J; bases not matched to a gene: 6. Germline values: CDR1 MNHNY, CDR2 SVGAGI (reference sequence). This CDR3 has 15 amino acids. CDR3 nucleotides: TGTGCCAGCAGTTTTTCTTGGACAGGGAACTATGGCTACACCTTC. This sequence encodes CASSFSWTGNYGYTF.

The V and J genes are TRBV7-6 and TRBJ1-1; tentatively, D is TRBD1 (6 bases). V was clipped by 2 bases and J by 7 bases, with 20 bases between them. The V gene's germline CDR1 is SGHVS and CDR2 FNYEAQ. The CDR3 is made up of 16 amino acids. The CDR3 DNA reads as TGTGCCAGCAGCTTATATGATACAGGGTCTGGCGGTGAAGCTTTCTTT. This sequence encodes CASSLYDTGSGGEAFF.

This clone appeared a single time. The chain uses TRBV7-8 and TRBJ2-5; 9 positions agree with TRBD1. The J call could be wrong; TRBJ2-7 is a better fit for the DNA end. From germline, CDR1 is SGHVS and CDR2 FQNEAQ. The CDR3 extends over 14 amino acids. CDR3 loop: CASSSGTGLYEQYF. The CDR3 DNA reads as TGTGCCAGCAGCTCCGGGACAGGGCTCTACGAGCAGTACTTC.

The count of this clone is one. The same CDR3 arises from other DNA sequences in this sample as well. The CDR3 sequence: CASSLRMNTEAFF. In DNA form, the CDR3 reads TGTGCCAGCAGCTTAAGGATGAACACTGAAGCTTTCTTT. This chain connects TRBV11-2 to TRBJ1-1; D gene uncertain. Per germline, CDR1 SGHAT and CDR2 FQNNGV. The V gene lost 2 bases and the J gene lost 0 bases, with 4 bases spanning the gap. The CDR3 runs to 13 residues.

This chain joins TRBV27 and TRBJ2-1; weak D call: TRBD2 (6 bases). Trimming shortened V by 6 bases and J by 2 bases, and 17 bases separated the two germline ends. CDR3 length: 16 residues. Looked up from germline, CDR1 is MNHEY and CDR2 is SMNVEV (reference sequence). CDR3 in amino acids: CASSLLMGGTYNEQFF. CDR3 DNA sequence: TGTGCCAGCAGCCTCTTGATGGGAGGAACCTACAATGAGCAGTTCTTC.

The count of this clone is one. The chain employs TRBV7-3 and TRBJ2-1, with 8 bases matching TRBD2. The germline gives CDR1 SGHTA, CDR2 FQGTGA. V trimming: 5 bases; J trimming: 4 bases; junction bases outside the gene matches: 7. CDR3 length: 15 residues. DNA for the CDR3: TGTGCCAGCAGCCCCGGAAGCGGGGGATACAATGAGCAGTTCTTC. Its protein is CASSPGSGGYNEQFF.

The J gene is TRBJ2-2, the V gene TRBV14; maybe TRBD2 (6 bases). Trimming pared 4 bases from V and 2 bases from J, leaving 17 bases between. The germline gives CDR1 SGHDN, CDR2 FVKESK. This CDR3 contains 17 residues. Written as DNA, the CDR3 is TGTGCCAGCAGCCGATACCGGGACTCGGGAAACACCGGGGAGCTGTTTTTT. Translating gives CASSRYRDSGNTGELFF.

On this clone itself: Other DNA sequences in the sample encode the same CDR3. The chain uses TRBV10-1 and TRBJ1-5, with D maybe TRBD1 (5 bases). Germline CDR1 and CDR2: WNHNN and SYGVQD (reference sequence). Trimming left V 5 bases short and J 3 bases short, with 8 bases between. This CDR3 comprises 13 residues. CDR3 DNA: TGCGCCAGCAGTACAGGACTCAATCAGCCCCAGCATTTT. Its translation is CASSTGLNQPQHF.

The chain has TRBV5-1 and TRBJ2-1; D call uncertain. CDR3 length: 12 amino acids. CDR1 and CDR2 (germline): SGHRS, YFSETQ. V was shortened by 4 bases and J by 10 bases, with 12 bases between the two germline ends. CDR3 protein: CASSPPGREQFF. The DNA for the CDR3 is TGCGCCAGCAGCCCCCCCGGCAGAGAGCAGTTCTTC. The full variable domain, in which reference TRBV5-1 and TRBJ2-1 provide the parts outside the CDR3, is KAGVTQTPRYLIKTRGQQVTLSCSPISGHRSVSWYQQTPGQGLQFLFEYFSETQRNKGNFPGRFSGRQFSNSRSEMNVSTLELGDSALYLCASSPPGREQFFGPGTRLTVL.

This chain joins TRBV27 and TRBJ2-6; D is ambiguous. The CDR3 runs to 13 residues. The V gene lost 3 bases and the J gene lost 4 bases, with 4 bases spanning the gap. Per the germline V gene, CDR1 is MNHEY and CDR2 is SMNVEV (reference sequence). CDR3 in amino acids: CASSFPGANVLTF. The CDR3 DNA reads as TGTGCCAGCAGTTTCCCCGGGGCCAACGTCCTGACTTTC.

V gene TRBV5-1 combines with J gene TRBJ2-5; 8 positions agree with TRBD1. This CDR3 region has 15 residues. V lost 0 bases and J lost 1; bases outside the gene matches: 2. The germline V gene encodes CDR1 SGHRS and CDR2 YFSETQ. The CDR3 here is CASSLAGQGQETQYF. CDR3 DNA: TGCGCCAGCAGCTTGGCTGGACAGGGCCAAGAGACCCAGTACTTC.

This clone was picked up many times. V gene TRBV28 combines with J gene TRBJ2-7; TRBD2 is a possible D gene (6 bases). V was trimmed by 5 bases and J by 4 bases, leaving 9 bases between them. CDR3 length equals 12 residues. From germline, CDR1 is MDHEN and CDR2 SYDVKM. The CDR3: CASSQTRYEQYF. CDR3 DNA: TGTGCCAGCAGTCAGACTAGGTACGAGCAGTACTTC.

This clone was recorded at least ten times. The J gene is TRBJ1-4, the V gene TRBV5-1; no definite D call. The length of the CDR3 is 15 residues. V was clipped by 4 bases and J by 2 bases, with 12 bases between them. Germline CDR1 is SGHRS and CDR2 is YFSETQ. This chain's CDR3 is CASSASPGTNEKLFF. CDR3 sequence (DNA): TGCGCCAGCAGCGCCAGTCCGGGCACTAATGAAAAACTGTTTTTT.

A few counts support this clone. V is TRBV5-1 and J is TRBJ2-1, with 7 bases identical to TRBD1. After removal of 0 bases from V and 10 bases from J, the junction contained 7 bases not matched to a gene. Germline lookup yields CDR1 SGHRS and CDR2 YFSETQ. The CDR3 runs 14 residues. Here the CDR3 reads CASSLGQGHQEQFF. CDR3 coding DNA: TGCGCCAGCAGCTTGGGACAGGGACACCAAGAGCAGTTCTTC. Full variable domain (remainder filled in from reference TRBV5-1 and TRBJ2-1): KAGVTQTPRYLIKTRGQQVTLSCSPISGHRSVSWYQQTPGQGLQFLFEYFSETQRNKGNFPGRFSGRQFSNSRSEMNVSTLELGDSALYLCASSLGQGHQEQFFGPGTRLTVL.